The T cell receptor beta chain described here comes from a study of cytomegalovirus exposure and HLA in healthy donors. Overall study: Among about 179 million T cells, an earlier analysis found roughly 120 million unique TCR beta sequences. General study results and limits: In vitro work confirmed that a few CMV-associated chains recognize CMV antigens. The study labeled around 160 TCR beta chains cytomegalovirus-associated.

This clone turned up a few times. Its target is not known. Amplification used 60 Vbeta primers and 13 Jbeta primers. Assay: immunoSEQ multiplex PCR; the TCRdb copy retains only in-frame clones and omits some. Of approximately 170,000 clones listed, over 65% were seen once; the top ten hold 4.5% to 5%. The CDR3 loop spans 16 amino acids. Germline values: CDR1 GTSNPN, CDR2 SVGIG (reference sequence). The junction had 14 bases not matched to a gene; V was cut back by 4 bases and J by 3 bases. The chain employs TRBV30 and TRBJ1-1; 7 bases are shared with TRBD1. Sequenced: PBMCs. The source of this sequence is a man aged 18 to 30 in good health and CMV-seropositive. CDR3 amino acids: CAWIRGWTGGHTEAFF. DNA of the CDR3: TGTGCCTGGATTAGGGGCTGGACAGGCGGGCACACTGAAGCTTTCTTT.